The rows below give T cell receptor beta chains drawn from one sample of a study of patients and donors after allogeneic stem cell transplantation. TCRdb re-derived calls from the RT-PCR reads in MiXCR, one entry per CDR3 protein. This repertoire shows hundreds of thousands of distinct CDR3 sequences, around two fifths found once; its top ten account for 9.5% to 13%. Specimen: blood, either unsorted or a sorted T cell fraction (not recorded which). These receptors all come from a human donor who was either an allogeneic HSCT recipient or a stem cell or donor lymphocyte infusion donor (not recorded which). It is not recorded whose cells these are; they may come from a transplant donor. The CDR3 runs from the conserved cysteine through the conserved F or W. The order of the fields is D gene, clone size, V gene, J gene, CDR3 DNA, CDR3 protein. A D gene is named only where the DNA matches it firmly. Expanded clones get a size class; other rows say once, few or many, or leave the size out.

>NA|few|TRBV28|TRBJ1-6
TGTGCCAGCAGAAGACAGAATAATTCACCCCTCCACTTT
CASRRQNNSPLHF
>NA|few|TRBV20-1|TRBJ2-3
TGCAGTGCAAAGACCCAGGGAAGCACAGATACGCAGTATTTT
CSAKTQGSTDTQYF
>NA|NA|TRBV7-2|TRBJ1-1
TGTGCCAGCAGCTTAGGTGGCGCGGGGGACACTGAAGCTTTCTTT
CASSLGGAGDTEAFF
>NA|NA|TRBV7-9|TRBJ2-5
TGTGCCAGCAGCTTAGGAGTTCAACGGTCCATGGCCCAGTACTTC
CASSLGVQRSMAQYF
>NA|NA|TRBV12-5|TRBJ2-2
TGTGCTAGTGGCCCTCCCGGGACACAACACACCGGGGAGCTGTTTTTT
CASGPPGTQHTGELFF
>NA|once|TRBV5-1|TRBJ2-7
TGCGCCAGCAGCTTGGAGAGACTCTCCTACGAGCAGTACTTC
CASSLERLSYEQYF
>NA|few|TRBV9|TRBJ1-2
TGTGCCAGCAGCGTAGGGTTGGGGGCCCTCGGTGGCTACACCTTC
CASSVGLGALGGYTF
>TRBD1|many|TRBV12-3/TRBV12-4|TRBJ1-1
TGTGCCAGCAGAGGGACAGAAGTAGGGACTGAAGCTTTCTTT
CASRGTEVGTEAFF
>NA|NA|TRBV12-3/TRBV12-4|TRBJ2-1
TGTGCCAGCAGTTTTCGCCAGGGCCAATACAATGAGCAGTTCTTC
CASSFRQGQYNEQFF
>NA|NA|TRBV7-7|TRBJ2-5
TGTGCCAGCAGCCCGGGGACTGGCCGTGGGACCCAGTACTTC
CASSPGTGRGTQYF
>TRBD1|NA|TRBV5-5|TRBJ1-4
TGTGCCAGCAGCGCGGACAGGGGGCGCGACGAAAAACTGTTTTTT
CASSADRGRDEKLFF
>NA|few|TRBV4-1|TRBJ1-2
TGCGCCAGCAGCCAAGTCCAGGGCGACTATGGCTACACCTTC
CASSQVQGDYGYTF
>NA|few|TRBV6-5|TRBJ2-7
TGTGCCAGCAGTTACTCTCGGGCAGAAACCTACGAGCAGTACTTC
CASSYSRAETYEQYF
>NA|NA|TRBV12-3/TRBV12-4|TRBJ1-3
TGTGCCAGCAGTTTAATGGGGATCTCTGGAAACACCATATATTTT
CASSLMGISGNTIYF
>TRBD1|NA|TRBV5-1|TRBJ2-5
TGCGCCAGCAGATTTGACAGGGTGCAAGAGACCCAGTACTTC
CASRFDRVQETQYF
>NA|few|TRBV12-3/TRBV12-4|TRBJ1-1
TGTGCCAGCAGTTTGGGGGGGCTGGGGACTGAAGCTTTCTTT
CASSLGGLGTEAFF
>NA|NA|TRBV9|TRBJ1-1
TGTGCCAGCAGCGCCCGTTGGAGAAACACTGAAGCTTTCTTT
CASSARWRNTEAFF
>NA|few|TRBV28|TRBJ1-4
TGTGCCAGCAGGACTCACCATGAAAAACTGTTTTTT
CASRTHHEKLFF
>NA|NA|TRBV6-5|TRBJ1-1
TGTGCCAGCAGTTACTCGGGCATCAAGAACACTGAAGCTTTCTTT
CASSYSGIKNTEAFF
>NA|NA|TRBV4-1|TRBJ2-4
TGCGCCAGCAGCCCCTTGACAGGACAAATCGTGGACATTCAGTACTTC
CASSPLTGQIVDIQYF
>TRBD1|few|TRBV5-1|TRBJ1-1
TGCGCCAGCAGCTTGGTGGGACAGGGGGCGGTTCACACTGAAGCTTTCTTT
CASSLVGQGAVHTEAFF
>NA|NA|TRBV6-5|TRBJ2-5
TGTGCCAGCAGCCGCGGACTCAACTCTGGGGAGACCCAGTACTTC
CASSRGLNSGETQYF
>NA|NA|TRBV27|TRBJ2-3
TGTGCCAGCAGCCAACCGGGGGCCGGGGAGAAGCAGTATTTT
CASSQPGAGEKQYF
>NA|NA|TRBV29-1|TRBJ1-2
TGCAGCGTCGTTGACGGAAACTATGGCTACACCTTC
CSVVDGNYGYTF
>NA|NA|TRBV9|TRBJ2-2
TGTGCCAGCAGCGTAGAGTGGGGCGTCGGGGAGCTGTTTTTT
CASSVEWGVGELFF
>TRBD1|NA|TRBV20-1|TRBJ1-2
TGCAGTGCTTTCCGGGACAGGGGCTATGGCTACACCTTC
CSAFRDRGYGYTF
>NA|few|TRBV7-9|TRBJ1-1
TGTGCCAGCAGCTTCATGGGAGTTGACACTGAAGCTTTCTTT
CASSFMGVDTEAFF
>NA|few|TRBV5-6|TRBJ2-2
TGTGCCAGCAGCTTAGGGGCCCGCGGAAACACCGGGGAGCTGTTTTTT
CASSLGARGNTGELFF
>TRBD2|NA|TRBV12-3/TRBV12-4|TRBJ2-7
TGTGCCAGCAGGGCCCGGGACTATACCTACGAGCAGTACTTC
CASRARDYTYEQYF
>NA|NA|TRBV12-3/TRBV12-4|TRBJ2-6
TGTGCCAGCAGTACCGTAAGGATTCTTGGGGCCAACGTCCTGACTTTC
CASSTVRILGANVLTF
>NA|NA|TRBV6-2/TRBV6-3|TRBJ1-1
TGTGCCAGCAACCTACACGGGGGTACTGAAGCTTTCTTT
CASNLHGGTEAFF
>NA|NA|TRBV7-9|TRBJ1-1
TGTGCCAGCAGCTTCGCCAGGGAGAACACTGAAGCTTTCTTT
CASSFARENTEAFF
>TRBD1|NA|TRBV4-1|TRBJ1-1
TGCGCCAGCAGCGCCCGGGACAGGGCCTACACTGAAGCTTTCTTT
CASSARDRAYTEAFF
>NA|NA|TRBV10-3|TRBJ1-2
TGTGCCATCAGTGAGCGGGACACCCCCCCTTATGGCTACACCTTC
CAISERDTPPYGYTF
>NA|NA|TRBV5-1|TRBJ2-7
TGCGCCAGCAGCTTGGCCAGCGGAAGCAGCTCCTACGAGCAGTACTTC
CASSLASGSSSYEQYF